The next 25 T cell receptor beta chains were all read from a single sample in a study of blood T cell repertoires in COVID-19. This table comes from immunoSEQ multiplex PCR, and its TCRdb copy is limited to in-frame clones, with some not included. The sample lists about 230,000 clones, just over 85% occurring once. Source material: peripheral blood. These receptors originate from a man between 45 and 60 years old with COVID-19, enrolled during active disease.

This rearrangement joins TRBV6-6 to TRBJ1-5; 10 bases match TRBD1. The CDR3 extends over 16 amino acids. The germline V gene has CDR1 MNHNY and CDR2 SVGAGI (reference sequence). J lost 5 bases, V lost 4 bases, and 8 bases had no gene match. CDR3 sequence (DNA): TGTGCCAGCAGTTCCTCCGGACAGGGGGAATATCAGCCCCAGCATTTT. It translates to CASSSSGQGEYQPQHF.

The chain is built from TRBV27 and TRBJ2-5, with D maybe TRBD1 (5 bases). The CDR3 length is 14 residues. Trimming took 5 bases from V and 4 from J, leaving 14 bases between them. Germline V lookup: CDR1 MNHEY, CDR2 SMNVEV (reference sequence). The CDR3, as DNA: TGTGCCAGCAGTCCCAGGGCGCGCGGAGAGACCCAGTACTTC. Protein: CASSPRARGETQYF.

J is TRBJ1-5 and V is TRBV28, with a possible D match to TRBD1 (6 bases). Trimming removed 5 bases at V and 1 base at J, with 30 bases between. Germline V gene lookup returns CDR1 MDHEN and CDR2 SYDVKM. The CDR3 spans 21 residues. The CDR3 protein is CASSPPRWRGPFQGSNQPQHF. The CDR3 coding sequence is TGTGCCAGCAGTCCACCCCGGTGGAGAGGGCCCTTTCAGGGGAGCAATCAGCCCCAGCATTTT.

This chain connects TRBV7-2 to TRBJ1-1; TRBD1 is a possible D gene (6 bases). CDR1 and CDR2 from the germline V gene are SGHTA and FQGNSA. This CDR3 region has 14 residues. With 5 bases removed from V and 1 base from J, the gap between germline ends came to 11 bases. The CDR3 DNA is TGTGCCAGCAGCATTCGGGGGGCGAACACTGAAGCTTTCTTT. Residues: CASSIRGANTEAFF.

This chain uses TRBV6-2 or TRBV6-3 with TRBJ2-5; 8 bases align to TRBD1. Germline values: CDR1 MNHEY, CDR2 SVGEGT. This CDR3 has 13 amino acids. J gave up 2 bases and V 6 bases, and 2 bases lay outside the gene matches. The CDR3, as DNA: TGTGCCAGCAGCGGACAGGGACAAGAGACCCAGTACTTC. This translates into CASSGQGQETQYF.

V is TRBV11-2 and J is TRBJ2-7; D gene uncertain. CDR3 length: 11 amino acids. V was cut by 4 bases and J by 11 bases, with 12 bases left in between. Germline V lookup: CDR1 SGHAT, CDR2 FQNNGV. The CDR3 DNA reads as TGTGCCAGCAGCTCTCGTCAGACTGAGTACTTC. Translated, it gives CASSSRQTEYF. Variable domain in full (rest from reference TRBV11-2 and TRBJ2-7): EAGVAQSPRYKIIEKRQSVAFWCNPISGHATLYWYQQILGQGPKLLIQFQNNGVVDDSQLPKDRFSAERLKGVDSTLKIQPAKLEDSAVYLCASSSRQTEYFGPGTRLTVT.

The V gene is TRBV3-1 (or the pseudogene TRBV3-2), the J gene TRBJ2-2; tentative D call: TRBD1 (5 bases). V lost 0 bases, J lost 8 bases, and 13 bases lay in between. CDR3 length equals 15 residues. Germline V gives CDR1 LGHDT, CDR2 YNNKEL (reference sequence). The chain's CDR3 is CASSQEQGPLGELFF. Here the CDR3 DNA reads TGTGCCAGCAGCCAAGAGCAGGGTCCCCTGGGGGAGCTGTTTTTT.

The V call is TRBV28, the J call TRBJ1-5; 10 positions match TRBD1. The CDR3 sequence is 15 residues long. V trimming: 5 bases; J trimming: 3 bases; junction bases outside the gene matches: 4. The germline V gene encodes CDR1 MDHEN and CDR2 SYDVKM. The CDR3 region is CASSPGQGDNQPQHF. CDR3 in DNA: TGTGCCAGCAGTCCCGGACAGGGGGACAATCAGCCCCAGCATTTT.

The chain carries TRBV3-1 (or the pseudogene TRBV3-2) and TRBJ2-5, with D possibly being TRBD2 (5 bases). The CDR3 extends over 15 amino acids. The germline V and J ends were trimmed by 0 bases and 2 bases, with 10 bases remaining between them. Germline CDR1 is LGHDT and CDR2 is YNNKEL (reference sequence). The DNA for the CDR3 is TGTGCCAGCAGCCAAGACTTAGCGCAGCAAGAGACCCAGTACTTC. This gives the protein CASSQDLAQQETQYF.

The genes are TRBV6-5 and TRBJ1-5; D perhaps matches TRBD1 (6 bases). CDR1 and CDR2 from the germline V gene are MNHEY and SVGAGI. The CDR3 has 16 residues. Trimming left V 4 bases short and J 0 bases short, with 13 bases between. Here the CDR3 DNA reads TGTGCCAGCAGTTTGGGGAACAGGGTTAGCAATCAGCCCCAGCATTTT. It encodes CASSLGNRVSNQPQHF.

J is TRBJ1-2 and V is TRBV9; 9 bases are shared with TRBD1. V gave up 1 base and J gave up 3 bases; unmatched junction bases: 1. The CDR3 spans 14 residues. Germline V gene lookup returns CDR1 SGDLS and CDR2 YYNGEE. The CDR3 sequence is CASSVRDRDYGYTF. CDR3 DNA sequence: TGTGCCAGCAGCGTACGGGACAGGGACTATGGCTACACCTTC.

The V and J genes are TRBV5-1 and TRBJ1-4, with D perhaps matching TRBD1 (5 bases). The CDR3 has 15 residues. CDR1 and CDR2 (germline): SGHRS, YFSETQ. Trimming cost V 6 bases and J 2 bases, with 14 bases left between them. CDR3 protein: CASTTRRGTNEKLFF. The CDR3 nucleotides read TGCGCCAGCACCACCCGGAGGGGCACTAATGAAAAACTGTTTTTT.

The genes are TRBV5-1 and TRBJ2-1, with 14 nucleotides matching TRBD2. V gave up 5 bases and J gave up 5 bases; unmatched junction bases: 6. Germline V gives CDR1 SGHRS, CDR2 YFSETQ. CDR3 size: 16 residues. The CDR3 coding sequence is TGCGCCAGCAGACCTACGGGACTAGCGGGAGACAATGAGCAGTTCTTC. Translated: CASRPTGLAGDNEQFF.

This sequence joins TRBV5-6 and TRBJ2-7, with 7 nucleotides matching TRBD1. J gave up 2 bases and V 5 bases, and 7 bases lay outside the gene matches. The CDR3 runs to 14 residues. Germline CDR1 reads SGHDT; CDR2 reads YYEEEE. In nucleotides, the CDR3 is TGTGCCAGCAGTTTTCCGGGACAGACCTACGAGCAGTACTTC. It is translated as CASSFPGQTYEQYF.

This chain links TRBV25-1 with TRBJ1-2; the match to TRBD1 covers 10 bases. Germline assignment: CDR1 MGHDK and CDR2 SYGVNS. Germline trimming cut 6 bases from V and 6 bases from J; bases unmatched to any gene: 7. There are 14 residues in the CDR3. This chain's CDR3 is CASRRTGGYDGYTF. CDR3 nucleotide sequence: TGTGCCAGCAGAAGGACAGGGGGTTATGATGGCTACACCTTC.

The V gene is TRBV5-1, the J gene TRBJ2-2; 8 positions match TRBD2. The CDR3 extends over 16 amino acids. Germline-derived CDR1 and CDR2 are SGHRS and YFSETQ. Germline trimming cut 0 bases from V and 2 bases from J; bases unmatched to any gene: 3. CDR3 loop: CASSLDGGANTGELFF. The CDR3 coding sequence is TGCGCCAGCAGCTTGGACGGGGGGGCTAACACCGGGGAGCTGTTTTTT.

Ten or more counts support this clone. The chain links TRBV7-8 to TRBJ2-2; 9 bases match TRBD1. From germline, CDR1 is SGHVS and CDR2 FQNEAQ. J was trimmed by 4 bases and V by 5 bases; bases with no gene match: 11. The CDR3 totals 17 residues. This CDR3 reads CASSRVGGQGATGELFF. CDR3 coding DNA: TGTGCCAGCAGCCGTGTCGGGGGACAGGGAGCCACCGGGGAGCTGTTTTTT. The variable domain in full, with the rest retrieved from reference TRBV7-8 and TRBJ2-2, is GAGVSQSPRYKVAKRGQDVALRCDPISGHVSLFWYQQALGQGPEFLTYFQNEAQLDKSGLPSDRFFAERPEGSVSTLKIQRTQQEDSAVYLCASSRVGGQGATGELFFGEGSRLTVL.

V is TRBV12-3 or TRBV12-4 and J is TRBJ1-4; D remains unclear. Trimming stripped 7 bases from V and 4 bases from J, with 4 bases between. There are 11 residues in the CDR3. In DNA, the CDR3 is TGTGCCAGCATCGTTAATGAAAAACTGTTTTTT. As protein: CASIVNEKLFF.

This clone is a singleton in its sample. The V call is TRBV29-1, the J call TRBJ2-5; D is possibly TRBD2 (7 bases). Germline CDR1 and CDR2: SQVTM and ANQGSEA. V dropped 4 bases and J dropped 0 bases, with 12 bases sitting between them. The CDR3 totals 14 residues. In DNA, the CDR3 is TGCAGCGTTGGCGCGGGGGCGTACCAAGAGACCCAGTACTTC. It encodes CSVGAGAYQETQYF.

The genes are TRBV19 and TRBJ2-7; 8 positions agree with TRBD1. The germline V gene encodes CDR1 LNHDA and CDR2 SQIVND (reference sequence). This CDR3 contains 16 residues. The trim removed 5 bases at V and 2 bases at J, leaving 11 bases unmatched. The chain's CDR3 is CASSSTRDRRAYEQYF. CDR3 nucleotides: TGTGCCAGTAGTTCAACCCGGGACAGGAGAGCCTACGAGCAGTACTTC.

The CDR3 bases are TGTGCCAGCAGGATTTCGGGACTAGTATCCTACGAGCAGTACTTC. Its protein is CASRISGLVSYEQYF. This chain uses TRBV27 with TRBJ2-7, with 8 bases that match TRBD2. Germline assignment: CDR1 MNHEY and CDR2 SMNVEV (reference sequence). This CDR3 is built from 15 residues. Germline trimming cut 6 bases from V and 1 base from J; bases unmatched to any gene: 8.

The chain links TRBV19 to TRBJ1-2, with D uncertain. There are 11 residues in the CDR3. Looked up from germline, CDR1 is LNHDA and CDR2 is SQIVND (reference sequence). Trimming left V 6 bases short and J 6 bases short, with 8 bases between. The CDR3 nucleotides are TGTGCCAGTAGCAGACTCGATGGCTACACCTTC. Translating gives CASSRLDGYTF.

This chain links TRBV9 with TRBJ1-1; the D gene is possibly TRBD1 (6 bases). Per the germline V gene, CDR1 is SGDLS and CDR2 is YYNGEE. Trimming took off 0 bases at V and 0 bases at J, with 15 bases between the two ends. This CDR3 is built from 17 residues. The CDR3 loop reads CASSVATGSNMNTEAFF. The CDR3 nucleotides are TGTGCCAGCAGCGTAGCTACAGGGTCCAATATGAACACTGAAGCTTTCTTT.

This clone has just one count. The CDR3 nucleotides read TGTGCCAGCAGCGCCTTCACTGGTAGGGGTGGAGAGACCCAGTACTTC. This sequence encodes CASSAFTGRGGETQYF. The chain joins TRBV7-3 to TRBJ2-5, with a possible D match to TRBD1 (5 bases). Between the trimmed V and J ends, which lost 5 bases and 4 bases, there was a span of 20 bases. The CDR3 consists of 16 residues. Looked up from germline, CDR1 is SGHTA and CDR2 is FQGTGA.

This clone was seen a handful of times. The rearrangement uses TRBV5-1 and TRBJ1-5; 7 bases map to TRBD1. The CDR3 covers 15 residues. CDR1 and CDR2 from the germline V gene are SGHRS and YFSETQ. J gave up 7 bases and V 2 bases, and 9 bases lay outside the gene matches. The CDR3 nucleotides read TGCGCCAGCAGCTTTACAGGGGAAGAGGGACAGCCCCAGCATTTT. Its protein is CASSFTGEEGQPQHF.